What follows are 2 T cell receptor beta chains derived from one specimen sequenced in a study of T cell changes during pregnancy in multiple sclerosis. Profiled with immunoSEQ multiplex PCR; TCRdb holds only in-frame clones, not every one. The sample has more than 65,000 clones; roughly 96% are singletons. Sequenced material: peripheral blood, taken in the second trimester of pregnancy. The origin of the receptors is a female donor with multiple sclerosis, enrolled in a pregnancy study.

This clone appeared once. The rearrangement uses TRBV4-2 and TRBJ1-3, with D unclear. The V end lost 7 bases, the J end lost 4 bases, and 14 bases lay between the germline ends. The CDR3 sequence is 14 residues long. Germline V gene lookup returns CDR1 LGHNA and CDR2 YNFKEQ. CDR3 nucleotides: TGTGCCAGCACCAACTCGATACAGGGAAACACCATATATTTT. Protein sequence: CASTNSIQGNTIYF.

V is TRBV29-1 and J is TRBJ2-1, with D possibly TRBD2 on 5 matching bases. V gave up 1 base and J gave up 3 bases, with 10 bases separating them. The CDR3 is 14 amino acids. Germline V gives CDR1 SQVTM, CDR2 ANQGSEA. The CDR3: CSVEGEWGYNEQFF. CDR3 DNA: TGCAGCGTTGAAGGGGAGTGGGGCTACAATGAGCAGTTCTTC.